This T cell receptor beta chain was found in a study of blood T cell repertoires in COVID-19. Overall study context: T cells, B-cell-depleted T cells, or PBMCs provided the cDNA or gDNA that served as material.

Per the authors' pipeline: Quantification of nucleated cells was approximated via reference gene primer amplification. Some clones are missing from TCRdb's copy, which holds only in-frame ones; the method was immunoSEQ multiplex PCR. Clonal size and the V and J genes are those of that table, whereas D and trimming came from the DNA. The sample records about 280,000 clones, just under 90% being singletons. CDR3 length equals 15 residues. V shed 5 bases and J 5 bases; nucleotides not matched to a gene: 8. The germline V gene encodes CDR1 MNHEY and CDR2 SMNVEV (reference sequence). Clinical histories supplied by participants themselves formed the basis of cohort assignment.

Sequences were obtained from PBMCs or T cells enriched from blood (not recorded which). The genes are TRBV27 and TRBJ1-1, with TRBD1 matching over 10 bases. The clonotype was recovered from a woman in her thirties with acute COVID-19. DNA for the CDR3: TGTGCCAGCAGTCCTGACAGGGGGCCTGGTACTGAAGCTTTCTTT. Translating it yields CASSPDRGPGTEAFF.